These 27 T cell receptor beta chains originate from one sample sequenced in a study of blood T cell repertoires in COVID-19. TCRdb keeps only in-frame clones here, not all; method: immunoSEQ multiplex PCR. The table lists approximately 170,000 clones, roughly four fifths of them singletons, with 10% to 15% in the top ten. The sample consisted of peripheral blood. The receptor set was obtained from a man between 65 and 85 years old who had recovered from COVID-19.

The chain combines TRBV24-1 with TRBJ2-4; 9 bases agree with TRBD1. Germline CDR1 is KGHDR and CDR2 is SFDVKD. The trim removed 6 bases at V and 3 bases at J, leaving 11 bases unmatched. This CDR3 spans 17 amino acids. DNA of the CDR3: TGTGCCACCAGTCTGGTACAGGGGGCGCCTGACAAAAACATTCAGTACTTC. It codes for CATSLVQGAPDKNIQYF.

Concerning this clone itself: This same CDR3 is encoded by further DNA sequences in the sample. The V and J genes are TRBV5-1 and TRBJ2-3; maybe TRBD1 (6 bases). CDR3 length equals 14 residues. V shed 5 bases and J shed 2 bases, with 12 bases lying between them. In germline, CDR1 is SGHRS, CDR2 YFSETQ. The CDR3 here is CASRSQGLTDTQYF. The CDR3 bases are TGCGCCAGCAGATCACAGGGCCTCACAGATACGCAGTATTTT.

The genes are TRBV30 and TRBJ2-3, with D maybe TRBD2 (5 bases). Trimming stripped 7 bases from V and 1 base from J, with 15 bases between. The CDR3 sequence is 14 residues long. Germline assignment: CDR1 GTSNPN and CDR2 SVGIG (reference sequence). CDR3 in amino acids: CASTGVVGTDTQYF. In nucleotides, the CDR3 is TGTGCCTCGACCGGGGTAGTGGGCACAGATACGCAGTATTTT. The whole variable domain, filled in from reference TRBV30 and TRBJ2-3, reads SQTIHQWPATLVQPVGSPLSLECTVEGTSNPNLYWYRQAAGRGLQLLFYSVGIGQISSEVPQNLSASRPQDRQFILSSKKLLLSDSGFYLCASTGVVGTDTQYFGPGTRLTVL.

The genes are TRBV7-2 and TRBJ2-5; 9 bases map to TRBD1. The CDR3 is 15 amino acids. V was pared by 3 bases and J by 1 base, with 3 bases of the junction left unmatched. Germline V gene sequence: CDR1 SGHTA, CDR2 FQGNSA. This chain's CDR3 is CASSLDRGRQETQYF. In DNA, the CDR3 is TGTGCCAGCAGCTTGGACAGGGGCCGCCAAGAGACCCAGTACTTC.

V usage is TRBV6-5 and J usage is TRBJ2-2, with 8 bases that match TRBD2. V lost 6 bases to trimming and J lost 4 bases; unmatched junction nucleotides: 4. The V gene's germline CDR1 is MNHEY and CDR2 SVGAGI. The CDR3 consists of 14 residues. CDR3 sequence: CASRGLDVTGELFF. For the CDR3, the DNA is TGTGCCAGCAGGGGACTAGATGTCACCGGGGAGCTGTTTTTT.

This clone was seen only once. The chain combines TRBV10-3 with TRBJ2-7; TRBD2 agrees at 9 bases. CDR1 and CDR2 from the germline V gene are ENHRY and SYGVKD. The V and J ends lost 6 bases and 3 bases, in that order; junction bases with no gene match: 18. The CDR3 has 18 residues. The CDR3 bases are TGTGCCATCAGGGGAGGAAAACTCGCGACTAGCGGCCTCTACGAGCAGTACTTC. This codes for CAIRGGKLATSGLYEQYF.

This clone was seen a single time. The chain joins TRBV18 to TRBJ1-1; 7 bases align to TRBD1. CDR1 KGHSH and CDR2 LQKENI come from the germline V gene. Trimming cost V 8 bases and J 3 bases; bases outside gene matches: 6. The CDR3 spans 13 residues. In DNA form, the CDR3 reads TGTGCCAGCCTGGGGCAGGGGGACACTGAAGCTTTCTTT. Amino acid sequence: CASLGQGDTEAFF.

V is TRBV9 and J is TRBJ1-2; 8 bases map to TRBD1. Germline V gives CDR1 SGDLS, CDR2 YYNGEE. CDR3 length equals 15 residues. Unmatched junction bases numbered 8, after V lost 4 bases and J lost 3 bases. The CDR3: CASSQVMDRDYGYTF. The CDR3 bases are TGTGCCAGCAGCCAAGTGATGGACAGGGACTATGGCTACACCTTC.

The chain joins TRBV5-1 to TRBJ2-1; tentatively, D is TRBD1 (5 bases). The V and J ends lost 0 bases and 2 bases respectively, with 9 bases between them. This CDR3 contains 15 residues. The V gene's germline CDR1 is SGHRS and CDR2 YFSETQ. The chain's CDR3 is CASSLATDTYNEQFF. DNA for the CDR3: TGCGCCAGCAGCTTGGCCACGGACACCTACAATGAGCAGTTCTTC. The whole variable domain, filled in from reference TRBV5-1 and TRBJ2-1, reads KAGVTQTPRYLIKTRGQQVTLSCSPISGHRSVSWYQQTPGQGLQFLFEYFSETQRNKGNFPGRFSGRQFSNSRSEMNVSTLELGDSALYLCASSLATDTYNEQFFGPGTRLTVL.

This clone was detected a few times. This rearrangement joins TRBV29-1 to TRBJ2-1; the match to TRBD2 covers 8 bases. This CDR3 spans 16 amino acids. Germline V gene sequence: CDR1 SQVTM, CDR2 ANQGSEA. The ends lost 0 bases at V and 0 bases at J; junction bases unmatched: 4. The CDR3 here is CSVEEMLAGSYNEQFF. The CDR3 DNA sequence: TGCAGCGTTGAAGAGATGCTAGCGGGCTCCTACAATGAGCAGTTCTTC.

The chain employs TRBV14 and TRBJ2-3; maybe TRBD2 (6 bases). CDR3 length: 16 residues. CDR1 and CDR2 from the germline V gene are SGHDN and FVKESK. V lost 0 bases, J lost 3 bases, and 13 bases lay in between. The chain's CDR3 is CASSQDRGFWTDTQYF. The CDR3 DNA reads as TGTGCCAGCAGCCAAGATCGGGGGTTTTGGACAGATACGCAGTATTTT.

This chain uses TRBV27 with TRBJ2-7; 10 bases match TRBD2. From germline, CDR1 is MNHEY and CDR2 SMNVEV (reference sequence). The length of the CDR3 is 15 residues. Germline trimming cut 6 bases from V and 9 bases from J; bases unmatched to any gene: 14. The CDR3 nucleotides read TGTGCCAGCAGGGGGAGGCTAGCGGGAGATATTGGGCAGTACTTC. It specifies CASRGRLAGDIGQYF.

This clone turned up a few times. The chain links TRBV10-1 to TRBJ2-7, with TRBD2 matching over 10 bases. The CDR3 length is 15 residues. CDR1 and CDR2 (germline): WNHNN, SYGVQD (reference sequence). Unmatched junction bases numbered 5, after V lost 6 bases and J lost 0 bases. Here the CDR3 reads CASSKTSGDSYEQYF. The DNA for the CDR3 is TGCGCCAGCAGCAAAACTAGCGGGGACTCCTACGAGCAGTACTTC.

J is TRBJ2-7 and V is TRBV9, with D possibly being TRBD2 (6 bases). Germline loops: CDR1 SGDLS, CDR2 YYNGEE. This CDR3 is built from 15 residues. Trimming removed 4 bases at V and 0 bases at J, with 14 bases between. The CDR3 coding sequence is TGTGCCAGCAGCCCGTTTAGCGGCACCTCCTACGAGCAGTACTTC. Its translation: CASSPFSGTSYEQYF.

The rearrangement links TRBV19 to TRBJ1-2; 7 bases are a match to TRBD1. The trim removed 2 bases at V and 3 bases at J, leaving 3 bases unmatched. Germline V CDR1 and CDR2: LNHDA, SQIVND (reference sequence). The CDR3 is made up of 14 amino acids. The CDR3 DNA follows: TGTGCCAGTAGTATAAGCAGGGGGGACTATGGCTACACCTTC. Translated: CASSISRGDYGYTF.

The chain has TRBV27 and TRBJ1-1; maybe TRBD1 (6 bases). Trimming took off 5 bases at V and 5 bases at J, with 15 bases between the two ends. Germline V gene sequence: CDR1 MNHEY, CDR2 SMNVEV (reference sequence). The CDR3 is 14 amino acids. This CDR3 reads CASSLTGLRTEAFF. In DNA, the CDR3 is TGTGCCAGCAGTCTAACAGGGCTTAGGACTGAAGCTTTCTTT.

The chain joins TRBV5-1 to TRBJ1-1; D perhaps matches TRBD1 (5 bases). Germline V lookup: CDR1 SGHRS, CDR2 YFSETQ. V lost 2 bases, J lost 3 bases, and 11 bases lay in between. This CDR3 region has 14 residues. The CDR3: CASSFQGSDTEAFF. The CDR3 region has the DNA TGCGCCAGCAGCTTCCAGGGTTCCGACACTGAAGCTTTCTTT.

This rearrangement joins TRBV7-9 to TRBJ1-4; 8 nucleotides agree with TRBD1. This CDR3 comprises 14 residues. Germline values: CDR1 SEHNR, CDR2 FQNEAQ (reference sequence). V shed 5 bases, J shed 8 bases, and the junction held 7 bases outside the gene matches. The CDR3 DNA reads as TGTGCCAGCAGCCCGGGACAGGTTGTAGAAAAACTGTTTTTT. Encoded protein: CASSPGQVVEKLFF.

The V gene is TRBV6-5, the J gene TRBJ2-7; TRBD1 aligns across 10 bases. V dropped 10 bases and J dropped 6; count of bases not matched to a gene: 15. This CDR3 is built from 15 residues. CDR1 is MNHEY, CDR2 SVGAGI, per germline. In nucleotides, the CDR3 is TGTGCCATCCTTACCCGGGACAGGGGCCAGAGCGAGCAGTACTTC. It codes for CAILTRDRGQSEQYF.

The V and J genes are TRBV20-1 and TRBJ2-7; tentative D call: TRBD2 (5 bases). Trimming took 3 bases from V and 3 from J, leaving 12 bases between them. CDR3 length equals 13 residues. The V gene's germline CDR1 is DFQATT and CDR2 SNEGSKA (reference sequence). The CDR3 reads CSASRIGSYEQYF. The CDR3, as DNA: TGCAGTGCTAGTAGGATAGGGAGCTACGAGCAGTACTTC.

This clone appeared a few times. CDR3 loop: CASTPGDKSYEQYF. CDR3 nucleotides: TGTGCCAGCACACCAGGGGACAAATCCTACGAGCAGTACTTC. This chain connects TRBV28 to TRBJ2-7, with D tentatively TRBD1 (6 bases). This CDR3 is 14 amino acids long. Trimming removed 7 bases from V and 1 base from J, with 14 bases in between. Looked up from germline, CDR1 is MDHEN and CDR2 is SYDVKM.

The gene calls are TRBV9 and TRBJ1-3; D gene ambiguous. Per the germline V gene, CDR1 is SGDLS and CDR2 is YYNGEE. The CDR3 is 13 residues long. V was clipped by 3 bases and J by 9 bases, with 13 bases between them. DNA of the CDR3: TGTGCCAGCAGCGCCCCAGGATCTGGCACCATATATTTT. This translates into CASSAPGSGTIYF. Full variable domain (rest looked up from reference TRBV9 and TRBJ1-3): DSGVTQTPKHLITATGQRVTLRCSPRSGDLSVYWYQQSLDQGLQFLIQYYNGEERAKGNILERFSAQQFPDLHSELNLSSLELGDSALYFCASSAPGSGTIYFGEGSWLTVV.

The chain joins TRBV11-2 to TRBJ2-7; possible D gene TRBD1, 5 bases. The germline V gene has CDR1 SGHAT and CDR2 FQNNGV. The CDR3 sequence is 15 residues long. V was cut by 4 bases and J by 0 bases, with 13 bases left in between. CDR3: CASSSSTVTSYEQYF. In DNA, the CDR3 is TGTGCCAGCAGCTCGTCGACAGTCACCTCCTACGAGCAGTACTTC.

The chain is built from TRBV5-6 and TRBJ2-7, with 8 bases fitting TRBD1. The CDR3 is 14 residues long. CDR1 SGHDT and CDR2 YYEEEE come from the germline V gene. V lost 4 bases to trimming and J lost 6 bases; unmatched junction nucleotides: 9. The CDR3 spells CASSRTGTRVEQYF. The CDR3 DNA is TGTGCCAGCAGCCGGACAGGGACGAGGGTCGAGCAGTACTTC.

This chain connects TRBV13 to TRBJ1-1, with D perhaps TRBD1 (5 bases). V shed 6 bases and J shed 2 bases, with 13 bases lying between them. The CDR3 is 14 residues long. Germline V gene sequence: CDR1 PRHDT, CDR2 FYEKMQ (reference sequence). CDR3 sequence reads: CASSTQGKNTEAFF. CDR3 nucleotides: TGTGCCAGCAGTACCCAGGGTAAAAACACTGAAGCTTTCTTT.

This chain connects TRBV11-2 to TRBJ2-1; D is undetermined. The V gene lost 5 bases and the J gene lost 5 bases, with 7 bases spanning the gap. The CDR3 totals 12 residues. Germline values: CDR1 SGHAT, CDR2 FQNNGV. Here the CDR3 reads CASSPVNNEQFF. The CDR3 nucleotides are TGTGCCAGCAGCCCGGTCAACAATGAGCAGTTCTTC. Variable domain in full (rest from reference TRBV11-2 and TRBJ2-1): EAGVAQSPRYKIIEKRQSVAFWCNPISGHATLYWYQQILGQGPKLLIQFQNNGVVDDSQLPKDRFSAERLKGVDSTLKIQPAKLEDSAVYLCASSPVNNEQFFGPGTRLTVL.

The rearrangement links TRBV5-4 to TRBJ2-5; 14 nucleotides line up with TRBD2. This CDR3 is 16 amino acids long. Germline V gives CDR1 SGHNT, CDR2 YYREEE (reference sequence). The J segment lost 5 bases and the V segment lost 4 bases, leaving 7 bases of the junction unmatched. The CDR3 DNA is TGTGCCAGCAGCCCGGGGACTAGCGGGAGCGGTGAGACCCAGTACTTC. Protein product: CASSPGTSGSGETQYF.